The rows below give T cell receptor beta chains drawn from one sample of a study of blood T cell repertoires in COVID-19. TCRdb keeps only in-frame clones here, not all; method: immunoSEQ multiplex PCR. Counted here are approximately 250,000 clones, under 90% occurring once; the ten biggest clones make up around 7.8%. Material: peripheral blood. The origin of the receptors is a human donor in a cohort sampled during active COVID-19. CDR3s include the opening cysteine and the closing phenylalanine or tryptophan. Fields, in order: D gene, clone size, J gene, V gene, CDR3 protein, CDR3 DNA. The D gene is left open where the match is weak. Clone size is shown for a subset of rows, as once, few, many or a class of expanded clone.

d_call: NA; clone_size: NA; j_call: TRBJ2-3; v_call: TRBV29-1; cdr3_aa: CSVSNSVDTQYF; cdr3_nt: TGCAGCGTTTCTAACTCGGTCGATACGCAGTATTTT
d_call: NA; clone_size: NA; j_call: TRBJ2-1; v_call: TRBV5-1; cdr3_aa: CASSRVGNEQFF; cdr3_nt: TGCGCCAGCAGCCGGGTCGGAAATGAGCAGTTCTTC
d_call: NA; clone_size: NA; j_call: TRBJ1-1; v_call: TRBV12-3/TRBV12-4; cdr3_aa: CASSLGDTSEAFF; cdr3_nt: TGTGCCAGCAGTTTAGGGGACACTTCTGAAGCTTTCTTT
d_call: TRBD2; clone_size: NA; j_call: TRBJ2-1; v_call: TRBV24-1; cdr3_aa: CATSEKSGLAGGALSSYNEQFF; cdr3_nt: TGTGCCACCAGTGAAAAATCTGGACTAGCGGGGGGCGCGTTGAGCTCCTACAATGAGCAGTTCTTC
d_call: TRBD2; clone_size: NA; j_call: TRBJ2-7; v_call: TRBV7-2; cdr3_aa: CASSRSGGGVYEQYF; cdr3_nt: TGTGCCAGCAGCCGGAGCGGGGGGGGAGTCTACGAGCAGTACTTC
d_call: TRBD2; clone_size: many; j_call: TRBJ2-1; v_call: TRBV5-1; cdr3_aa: CASSLEGGGALVNEQFF; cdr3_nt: TGCGCCAGCAGCCTGGAGGGCGGGGGGGCTCTGGTCAATGAGCAGTTCTTC
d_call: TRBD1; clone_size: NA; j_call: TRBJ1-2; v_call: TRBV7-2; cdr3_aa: CASSWGQGFTLGYTF; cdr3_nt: TGTGCCAGCAGCTGGGGACAGGGGTTTACCTTAGGCTACACCTTC
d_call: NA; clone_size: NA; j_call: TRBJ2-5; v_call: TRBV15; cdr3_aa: CASRRGMREETQYF; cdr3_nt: TGTGCCTCCCGTCGGGGAATGAGGGAAGAGACCCAGTACTTC
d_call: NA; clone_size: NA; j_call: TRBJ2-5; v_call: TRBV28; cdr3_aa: CASSSRRGVPHKETQYF; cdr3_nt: TGTGCCAGCAGTTCAAGGAGGGGTGTCCCCCATAAAGAGACCCAGTACTTC
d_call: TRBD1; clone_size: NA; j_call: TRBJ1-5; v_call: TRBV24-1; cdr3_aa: CATSDDPTGMSQPQHF; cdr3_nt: TGTGCCACCAGTGATGACCCGACAGGGATGAGTCAGCCCCAGCATTTT
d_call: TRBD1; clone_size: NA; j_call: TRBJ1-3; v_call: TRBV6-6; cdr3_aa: CASSRTGGDPGNTIYF; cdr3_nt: TGTGCCAGCAGTCGGACAGGGGGTGATCCTGGAAACACCATATATTTT
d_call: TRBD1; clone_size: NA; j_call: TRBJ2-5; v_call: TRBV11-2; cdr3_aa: CASTPGTGGYQETQYF; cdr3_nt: TGTGCCAGCACCCCAGGGACAGGGGGCTATCAAGAGACCCAGTACTTC
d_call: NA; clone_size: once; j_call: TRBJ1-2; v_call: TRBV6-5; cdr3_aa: CASSSWTALGYTF; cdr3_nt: TGTGCCAGCAGTTCCTGGACAGCATTAGGCTACACCTTC
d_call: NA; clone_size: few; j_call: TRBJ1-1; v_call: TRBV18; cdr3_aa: CASSLQNTEAFF; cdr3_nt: TGTGCCAGCTCACTACAAAACACTGAAGCTTTCTTT